This TCR beta chain was recovered during a study of T cell responses to AZD1222 COVID-19 vaccine. Across the whole study: Second-dose groups at about 4 or about 12 weeks were pooled. General study findings and limits: Without day 14 samples, only post-peak T cell repertoires were studied.

In germline, CDR1 is MGHDK, CDR2 SYGVNS. The CDR3 is 14 residues long. Trimming shortened V by 1 base and J by 4 bases, and 8 bases separated the two germline ends. The repertoire was sequenced with immunoSEQ multiplex PCR; TCRdb's copy has only in-frame clones and lacks some. The repertoire holds tens of thousands of clones, with around 80% as singletons. On this clone itself: What it binds is unknown.

The V call is TRBV25-1, the J call TRBJ1-3; D is uncertain. The TCR was taken from an adult in good health. The sample here was peripheral blood, taken on day 0 of AZD1222 vaccination. The DNA for the CDR3 is TGTGCCAGCAGTGAATCCGGGAGGGGAAACACCATATATTTT. This codes for CASSESGRGNTIYF. The full variable domain, with the rest looked up from reference TRBV25-1 and TRBJ1-3, is EADIYQTPRYLVIGTGKKITLECSQTMGHDKMYWYQQDPGMELHLIHYSYGVNSTEKGDLSSESTVSRIRTEHFPLTLESARPSHTSQYLCASSESGRGNTIYFGEGSWLTVV.